This T cell receptor (beta chain) derives from a study of blood T cell repertoires in COVID-19. Study summary: Sites across the United States, Italy and Spain contributed samples from acute and convalescent COVID-19. T cells, B-cell-depleted T cells, or PBMCs supplied cDNA or gDNA.

Between the trimmed V and J ends, which lost 4 bases and 7 bases, there was a span of 11 bases. CDR1 and CDR2 (germline): ENHRY, SYGVKD. The CDR3 totals 12 residues. In the source study's methods: Reference gene primer amplification yielded estimated nucleated cell counts. Libraries were prepared by immunoSEQ multiplex PCR; TCRdb keeps only in-frame clonotypes and omits some of them. Clonal size and the V and J genes are those of that table, whereas D and trimming came from the DNA. The repertoire consists of approximately 150,000 clones, with roughly four fifths occurring once and the leading ten covering approximately 3.6%. Individuals aged about 18 to 90 years were recruited from approximately 24 US areas.

This receptor was taken from a woman in her fifties or sixties with acute COVID-19. V gene TRBV10-3 combines with J gene TRBJ2-7; no firm D call. The source material was PBMCs or T cells enriched from blood (not recorded which). CDR3 in amino acids: CAISAYGREQYF. The CDR3 bases are TGTGCCATCAGTGCCTACGGCAGGGAGCAGTACTTC.